Listed below are T cell receptor beta chains from one sample, sequenced in a study of blood T cell repertoires in COVID-19. The table came from immunoSEQ multiplex PCR; TCRdb's copy has only in-frame clones and leaves some out. The sample contains around 150,000 clones, approximately 80% of which appear only once. Sequenced: peripheral blood. These receptors originate from a man in his 70s with acute or convalescent COVID-19. Both conserved end residues are part of each CDR3. A D gene is named only where the DNA matches it firmly. Only part of the rows carry a size: once, few, many, or a class if the clone is expanded.

cdr3_length: 15; v_call: TRBV7-2; j_call: TRBJ1-2; d_call: TRBD1; clone_size: .; cdr3_nt: TGTGCCAGCAGCGGGCGACAGGGGGCCAACTATGGCTACACCTTC; cdr3_aa: CASSGRQGANYGYTF
cdr3_length: 13; v_call: TRBV29-1; j_call: TRBJ2-7; d_call: .; clone_size: .; cdr3_nt: TGCAGCGTTGCGAGAGAAGTTTCCTACGAGCAGTACTTC; cdr3_aa: CSVAREVSYEQYF
cdr3_length: 13; v_call: TRBV11-1; j_call: TRBJ2-3; d_call: TRBD1; clone_size: .; cdr3_nt: TGTGCCAGCAGCTCACCGGGACAGGAAACGCAGTATTTT; cdr3_aa: CASSSPGQETQYF
cdr3_length: 15; v_call: TRBV3-1/TRBV3-2; j_call: TRBJ2-1; d_call: .; clone_size: .; cdr3_nt: TGTGCCAGCAGCCAAGTACGGTCCAGGGGCTATGAGCAGTTCTTC; cdr3_aa: CASSQVRSRGYEQFF
cdr3_length: 12; v_call: TRBV29-1; j_call: TRBJ1-4; d_call: .; clone_size: .; cdr3_nt: TGCAGCGTGCATGACTGGGAAGGGGAACTGTTTTTT; cdr3_aa: CSVHDWEGELFF
cdr3_length: 19; v_call: TRBV3-1/TRBV3-2; j_call: TRBJ2-7; d_call: TRBD2; clone_size: .; cdr3_nt: TGTGCCAGCAGCCCAACTACATCTAGCGGGAGTTTGGGAACCTACGAGCAGTACTTC; cdr3_aa: CASSPTTSSGSLGTYEQYF
cdr3_length: 15; v_call: TRBV7-3; j_call: TRBJ2-1; d_call: TRBD2; clone_size: .; cdr3_nt: TGTGCCAGCAGCTTTAGCGGAGACGGGGGGAATGAGCAGTTCTTC; cdr3_aa: CASSFSGDGGNEQFF
cdr3_length: 15; v_call: TRBV7-9; j_call: TRBJ1-4; d_call: TRBD1; clone_size: .; cdr3_nt: TGTGCCAGCAGCCCAACGACAGGGTTGGGTGAAAAACTGTTTTTT; cdr3_aa: CASSPTTGLGEKLFF
cdr3_length: 16; v_call: TRBV7-3; j_call: TRBJ2-3; d_call: TRBD2; clone_size: .; cdr3_nt: TGTGCCAGCAGCTTAGGACTAGCGGGATTCACAGATACGCAGTATTTT; cdr3_aa: CASSLGLAGFTDTQYF
cdr3_length: 15; v_call: TRBV28; j_call: TRBJ2-7; d_call: TRBD1; clone_size: few; cdr3_nt: TGTGCCAGCAGTTCACCCGGGACAGCCTCCTACGAGCAGTACTTC; cdr3_aa: CASSSPGTASYEQYF
cdr3_length: 14; v_call: TRBV3-1/TRBV3-2; j_call: TRBJ2-7; d_call: TRBD1; clone_size: .; cdr3_nt: TGTGCCAGCAGCCAAGGGACAGGAGACTACGAGCAGTACTTC; cdr3_aa: CASSQGTGDYEQYF
cdr3_length: 13; v_call: TRBV4-1; j_call: TRBJ1-2; d_call: .; clone_size: .; cdr3_nt: TGCGCCAGCAGCCCCGGGTCGGATTATGGCTACACCTTC; cdr3_aa: CASSPGSDYGYTF
cdr3_length: 15; v_call: TRBV5-1; j_call: TRBJ2-1; d_call: .; clone_size: .; cdr3_nt: TGCGCCAGCCGCAGTCCGGGATCCTCCTACAATGAGCAGTTCTTC; cdr3_aa: CASRSPGSSYNEQFF
cdr3_length: 14; v_call: TRBV5-1; j_call: TRBJ2-7; d_call: .; clone_size: .; cdr3_nt: TGCGCCAGCAGCTTGACGACAGGATCGACCGAGCAGTACTTC; cdr3_aa: CASSLTTGSTEQYF